In this sample, the clone carrying this T cell receptor (beta chain) turned up many times. Its antigen is as yet unknown. The germline V gene has CDR1 SGHTA and CDR2 FQGNSA. The CDR3 covers 14 residues. The germline V and J ends were trimmed by 5 bases and 1 base, with 11 bases remaining between them. Quantitative barcoded 5'-RACE was used to prepare TCR beta libraries. In TCRdb, the 5' RACE reads were re-called with MiXCR into one record per CDR3 protein. The sample records around 130,000 distinct CDR3 sequences, 7% to 10% being singletons. These data originate in a study of CD8 T cells in ankylosing spondylitis. Study-wide results and limits: In ankylosing spondylitis patients, matched synovial fluid reportedly showed significant enrichment of disease-linked clones.

The specimen sequenced was blood, either unsorted or a sorted T cell fraction (not recorded which). The V call is TRBV7-2, the J call TRBJ1-2; tentative D call: TRBD1 (6 bases). This TCR derives from a male donor with ankylosing spondylitis or in good health (not recorded which). CDR3 residues: CASSRDNHNYGYTF. As DNA, the CDR3 is TGTGCCAGCAGCCGGGACAATCATAACTATGGCTACACCTTC.